This TCR beta chain is from a study of blood T cells in healthy people across ages. General study results and limits: Researchers judged that diversity estimates from one million T cells fell short of true values.

For the second PCR, which ran for about 7 to 11 cycles, a sample-barcoded 5' primer and a J-beta primer mix were used. MiXCR, applied by TCRdb to the 5' RACE reads, yields one record per CDR3 protein. The sample contains about 1.7 million distinct CDR3 sequences, 28% of which appear only once. There are 14 residues in the CDR3. The J segment lost 9 bases and the V segment lost 5 bases, leaving 9 bases of the junction unmatched. Germline lookup yields CDR1 LNHNV and CDR2 YYDKDF (reference sequence). This clonotype showed up just a few times. No antigen is known for it. Source material: blood. The source is a woman aged 25 to 45 in good health. The chain joins TRBV15 to TRBJ2-1; TRBD2 agrees at 8 bases. CDR3 sequence reads: CATSDGRAIGEQFF. The CDR3, as DNA: TGTGCCACCAGCGACGGGAGGGCCATTGGTGAGCAGTTCTTC. Based on the CDR3 plus reference TRBV15 and TRBJ2-1, the full variable domain is DAMVIQNPRYQVTQFGKPVTLSCSQTLNHNVMYWYQQKSSQAPKLLFHYYDKDFNNEADTPDNFQSRRPNTSFCFLDIRSPGLGDTAMYLCATSDGRAIGEQFFGPGTRLTVL.